This T cell receptor (beta chain) was recorded in a study of CXCR3-negative and CXCR3-positive naive CD8 T cells (dated by TCRdb to the late 2010s). Describing the broader study: In total, approximately 140 million TRB reads were obtained, which works out to roughly 1.5 +/- 0.3 million reads per library. Diversity and physicochemical repertoire analyses covered 10 to 11 donors pooled from two independent experiments. Naive subsets from about 5 donors and memory cells from 3 donors were included in the TRBV-TRBJ cluster analysis.

Results the study describes overall, beyond this receptor: Similar TRBV-TRBJ usage was shown by naive CXCR3-negative and CXCR3-positive cells from the same donor, whereas distinct patterns were shown by memory cells. Freshly isolated PBMCs were used for most assays because CXCR3 expression went down partially after cryopreservation. Repertoire diversity was comparably high in both naive subsets but much lower in memory CD8+ T cells. Compared with CXCR3-negative naive cells, CXCR3-positive naive cells had TRB CDR3s with higher hydrophobicity (lower Kidera factor 4), lower energy, and higher strength and volume indices. Because surface CD5, which is linked to self-reactivity in mice, was comparable between the naive subsets, TCR interaction strength was also inferred from the physicochemical properties of TRB CDR3s.

Details on this clonotype: Which antigen it targets is not known.

Spanning cysteine to phenylalanine, the CDR3 consists of 14 amino acids. This entry has no DNA. CDR1 SGHRS and CDR2 YFSETQ were looked up in the germline V gene. TCRdb lists the instrument as NextSeq 550. The Human TCR Profiling Kit (MiLaboratory) was used to make UMI-labeled 5' RACE TRB cDNA libraries. The full amount of extracted RNA was used for cDNA synthesis, and the full amount of resulting cDNA was used for PCR amplification. Libraries were prepared in parallel with an identical number of PCR cycles. The study's own analysis went as follows. With a minimum of two reads required per UMI, MIGEC and MiXCR pulled out about 52,000 +/- 9,100 unique UMI-labeled TRB cDNA molecules from each library. An average of approximately 40,000 +/- 10,000 functional in-frame TRB CDR3 nucleotide clonotypes without stop codons was found per library. Diversity metrics, including normalized Shannon-Wiener and Chao1, were computed in VDJtools after downsampling to 5000 UMI-labeled TRB molecules per sample. VDJtools computed clonotype-size-weighted physicochemical properties of the central five CDR3 residues: interaction energy, strength, volume and Kidera factor 4. TCRdb reprocessed the raw reads; every CDR3 protein sequence is a single record, and DNA is not supplied. The V and J calls come from TCRdb's annotation, not from the publication. In this sample's table one finds roughly 130,000 distinct CDR3 sequences. Jointly, the top ten make up roughly 0.62% of the sample.

Each CD8+ T cell subset was flow-sorted in triplicate, with over 250,000 cells per subset placed directly into RLT lysis buffer. Naive CD8+ T cells were defined stringently as CD45RO-CCR7+CD27+CD95- to exclude memory contaminants. Peripheral blood mononuclear cells were isolated from buffy coats by standard density gradient centrifugation. Naive CXCR3-negative and CXCR3-positive CD8+ T cells were flow-sorted on a FACSAria III. An RNeasy Mini Kit was used to extract total RNA from the sorted cells. This TCR was recovered from a human donor in good health. Some clones in this sample may be carry-over from other donors' samples. The sequencing sample was made of naive CXCR3+ CD8+ T cells from blood. The sample's cell subset or site, from its label and the paper: CD45RO-CCR7+CD27+CD95- naive CD8+ T cells expressing CXCR3 (TNR3+). The V gene is TRBV5-1 and the J gene is TRBJ2-7; TCRdb designates TRBD1, a call that cannot be tested without DNA. CDR3 loop: CASSFYTGTYEQYF.